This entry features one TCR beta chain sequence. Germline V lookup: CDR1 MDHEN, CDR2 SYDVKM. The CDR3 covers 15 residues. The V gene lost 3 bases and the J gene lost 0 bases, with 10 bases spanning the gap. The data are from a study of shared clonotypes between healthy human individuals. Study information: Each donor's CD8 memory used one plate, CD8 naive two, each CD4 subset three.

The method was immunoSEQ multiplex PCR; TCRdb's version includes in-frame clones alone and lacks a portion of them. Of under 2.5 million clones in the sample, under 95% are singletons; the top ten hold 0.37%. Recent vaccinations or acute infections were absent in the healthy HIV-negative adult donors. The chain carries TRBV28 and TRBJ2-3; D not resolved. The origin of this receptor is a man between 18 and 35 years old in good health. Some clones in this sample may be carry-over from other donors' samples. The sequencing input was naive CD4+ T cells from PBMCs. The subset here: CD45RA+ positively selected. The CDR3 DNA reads TGTGCCAGCAGTTTGACGGTGAGAAGCACAGATACGCAGTATTTT. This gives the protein CASSLTVRSTDTQYF.